These 9 T cell receptor beta chains originate from one sample sequenced in a study of glioma-infiltrating T cells. Amplification of TCR alpha and beta CDR3 regions from RNA used iRepertoire nested multiplex PCR. TCRdb reprocessed the multiplex PCR reads via MiXCR and lists one record per CDR3 protein. In the table there are 150,000 to 200,000 distinct CDR3 sequences, about 47% of which are singletons. The sample consisted of glioma tissue, nonneoplastic brain tissue, or PBMCs (not recorded which). The receptors originated from a human donor with low-grade glioma or glioblastoma, undergoing nonglioma brain surgery, or in good health (not recorded which).

This clonotype was seen many times. J is TRBJ2-5 and V is TRBV24-1; no clear D. The CDR3 is 12 residues long. Trimming removed 4 bases from V and 2 bases from J, with 4 bases in between. Per the germline V gene, CDR1 is KGHDR and CDR2 is SFDVKD. CDR3 loop: CATSDPQETQYF. For the CDR3, the DNA is TGTGCCACCAGTGACCCACAAGAGACCCAGTACTTC.

Turning to this clonotype: Because it lacks the conserved phenylalanine or tryptophan at the end, this CDR3 is likely a read error. No DNA is shown, since the ends of the CDR3 on it are uncertain; the CDR3 is the one TCRdb lists. This CDR3 reads CDTSENGDRI. The genes are TRBV6-2 or TRBV6-3 and TRBJ2-5. The CDR3 length equals 10 residues, ends included. Germline CDR1 MNHEY, CDR2 SVGEGT.

This clonotype was seen a single time. The chain uses TRBV2 and TRBJ2-5; D unclear. The germline V gene encodes CDR1 SNHLY and CDR2 FYNNEI. This CDR3 comprises 11 residues. V was clipped by 6 bases and J by 5 bases, with 7 bases between them. CDR3 amino acids: CASRRRETQYF. The CDR3 nucleotides are TGTGCCAGCAGGCGACGTGAGACCCAGTACTTC.

To note about this clonotype: One end of the junction does not line up with germline, which may come from a read error. The CDR3 DNA follows: TGTGCCAGCAGCCCCACAGGGAACGGCAATGAGAAGTTCTTC. Its translation is CASSPTGNGNEKFF. V is TRBV7-6 and J is TRBJ2-1; D may be TRBD1 (6 bases). Germline CDR1 is SGHVS and CDR2 is FNYEAQ. The CDR3 runs to 14 residues. The full variable domain, completed using reference TRBV7-6 and TRBJ2-1, is GAGVSQSPRYKVTKRGQDVALRCDPISGHVSLYWYRQALGQGPEFLTYFNYEAQQDKSGLPNDRFSAERPEGSISTLTIQRTEQRDSAMYRCASSPTGNGNEKFFGPGTRLTVL.

Regarding this clonotype: A read error may account for a junction end that differs from germline. This chain links TRBV14 with TRBJ2-7; TRBD2 matches 10 bases. The CDR3 has 19 amino acids. Germline loops: CDR1 SGHDN, CDR2 FVKESK. Here the CDR3 DNA reads TGTGCCAGCAGCAAAATTCCCGCCGGGACTAGCGCGGTATTATCCGAGCAATACTTC. Translation: CASSKIPAGTSAVLSEQYF.

This clonotype came up once. This sequence joins TRBV4-1 and TRBJ2-1; 8 bases fit TRBD2. The germline V gene has CDR1 MGHRA and CDR2 YSYEKL. This CDR3 region has 18 residues. V was pared by 0 bases and J by 9 bases, with 16 bases of the junction left unmatched. The CDR3 reads CASSQDLGTRGRRGEQFF. The CDR3 nucleotides read TGCGCCAGCAGCCAAGATCTAGGGACTAGAGGGAGACGAGGTGAGCAGTTCTTC.

The CDR3 nucleotides read TGTGCCAGCACTAAAAGGACAGGGGGGGGCACTGAAGCTTTCTTT. Translation gives CASTKRTGGGTEAFF. This chain joins TRBV2 and TRBJ1-1; 10 positions match TRBD1. Germline V gene sequence: CDR1 SNHLY, CDR2 FYNNEI. J lost 4 bases, V lost 7 bases, and 9 bases had no gene match. The CDR3 length is 15 residues.

The rearrangement uses TRBV10-1 and TRBJ2-1; D is ambiguous. CDR1 and CDR2 (germline): WNHNN, SYGVQD (reference sequence). Trimming shortened V by 2 bases and J by 0 bases, and 11 bases separated the two germline ends. The CDR3 spans 16 residues. CDR3: CASSEALRSSYNEQFF. In DNA form, the CDR3 reads TGCGCCAGCAGTGAGGCCTTACGAAGCTCCTACAATGAGCAGTTCTTC.

The rearrangement links TRBV5-4 to TRBJ2-3, with TRBD2 as a possible D gene (6 bases). This CDR3 spans 16 amino acids. Germline loops: CDR1 SGHNT, CDR2 YYREEE (reference sequence). The V gene lost 4 bases and the J gene lost 2 bases, with 17 bases spanning the gap. CDR3 nucleotide sequence: TGTGCCAGCAGCCCCCGGGGTGGAGGGCTCACAGATACGCAGTATTTT. Encoded protein: CASSPRGGGLTDTQYF.